The 2 T cell receptor beta chains reported below all come from one sample, sequenced in a study of Ad26.COV2.S vaccination and SARS-CoV-2 variants. Clones were sequenced by immunoSEQ multiplex PCR, and TCRdb holds only the in-frame ones, with some missing. The table records some 450,000 clones, about 92% of them present only once. Treatment reported: around 19 received Ad26.COV2.S at low or high dose, single or two shots; 5 received placebo; per-sample allocation not given. On day 63 after the first injection, vaccine and placebo recipients gave samples. The input for sequencing was peripheral blood, taken in a trial of Ad26.COV2.S vaccine versus placebo. The receptors shown here come from a person between 18 and 65 years old who received the Ad26.COV2.S COVID-19 vaccine or a placebo.

The chain carries TRBV12-2 and TRBJ2-3. TRBV12-2 is a known pseudogene. The CDR3 sequence is 18 residues long. This CDR3 is CASRLVVSVRLNGDTQYF. CDR3 nucleotide sequence: TGTGCAAGTCGCTTAGTTGTCTCGGTTCGGCTAAATGGGGATACGCAGTATTTT.

This chain connects TRBV20-1 to TRBJ2-3, with TRBD2 matching over 11 bases. There are 19 residues in the CDR3. After removal of 3 bases from V and 1 base from J, the junction contained 15 bases not matched to a gene. From germline, CDR1 is DFQATT and CDR2 SNEGSKA (reference sequence). CDR3 nucleotides: TGCAGTGCTAGTCCCCGGCCCCCTAGCGGGAGGTCCGGCACAGATACGCAGTATTTT. It encodes CSASPRPPSGRSGTDTQYF.